Following are 29 T cell receptor beta chains from one sample sequenced in a study of blood T cell repertoires in COVID-19. Libraries were prepared by immunoSEQ multiplex PCR; TCRdb keeps only in-frame clonotypes and omits some of them. The sample gives roughly 240,000 clones, around 88% of which show up once; roughly 2.5% is in the top ten. Material for sequencing was PBMCs or T cells enriched from blood (not recorded which). Receptors originate from a middle-aged woman with acute COVID-19.

This clone was seen a single time. The CDR3 is CASSSGTPLAEQYV. In DNA form, the CDR3 reads TGCGCCAGCAGCTCCGGGACTCCACTGGCCGAGCAGTACGTC. The chain employs TRBV5-1 and TRBJ2-7; perhaps TRBD2 as D (6 bases). Trimming removed 3 bases at V and 6 bases at J, with 16 bases between. This CDR3 contains 14 residues. CDR1 is SGHRS, CDR2 YFSETQ, per germline.

The chain couples TRBV12-3 or TRBV12-4 to TRBJ1-4, with TRBD1 matching over 7 bases. V trimming: 4 bases; J trimming: 14 bases; junction bases outside the gene matches: 7. The CDR3 has 12 amino acids. CDR3 protein: CASSWSSGQLFF. The CDR3, as DNA: TGTGCCAGCAGTTGGTCGTCGGGACAGCTGTTTTTT.

V and J are TRBV6-2 or TRBV6-3 and TRBJ1-1; D is uncertain. This CDR3 region has 13 residues. Trimming removed 5 bases at V and 8 bases at J, with 15 bases between. In germline, CDR1 is MNHEY, CDR2 SVGEGT. Written as DNA, the CDR3 is TGTGCCAGCAGTCACCGCCCGGAGGGAGAAGCTTTCTTT. Translating gives CASSHRPEGEAFF.

V gene TRBV5-4 combines with J gene TRBJ1-2; 7 bases are a match to TRBD1. The CDR3 runs to 15 residues. The ends lost 2 bases at V and 3 bases at J; junction bases unmatched: 7. Germline values: CDR1 SGHNT, CDR2 YYREEE (reference sequence). The CDR3 is CASSLGGGGYYGYTF. For the CDR3, the DNA is TGTGCCAGCAGCTTAGGAGGGGGCGGTTACTATGGCTACACCTTC.

The chain has TRBV19 and TRBJ1-2, with TRBD1 as a possible D gene (6 bases). V was pared by 7 bases and J by 4 bases, with 16 bases between. The CDR3 totals 14 residues. Per germline, CDR1 LNHDA and CDR2 SQIVND (reference sequence). The CDR3 DNA sequence: TGTGCCAGTACCCCGCGCGGGGGCCTCTATGGCTACACCTTC. Its protein is CASTPRGGLYGYTF.

The chain combines TRBV19 with TRBJ1-5; D not resolved. Trimming cost V 1 base and J 1 base, with 11 bases left between them. CDR3 size: 16 residues. In germline, CDR1 is LNHDA, CDR2 SQIVND (reference sequence). CDR3 amino acids: CASSIGGGNSNQPQHF. As DNA, the CDR3 is TGTGCCAGTAGTATAGGGGGAGGGAACAGCAATCAGCCCCAGCATTTT.

The chain combines TRBV9 with TRBJ2-3; 7 bases fit TRBD2. Germline CDR1 and CDR2: SGDLS and YYNGEE. The ends lost 0 bases at V and 1 base at J; junction bases unmatched: 5. The CDR3 sequence is 16 residues long. This CDR3 is CASSVGASGRTDTQYF. CDR3 coding DNA: TGTGCCAGCAGCGTAGGCGCTAGCGGTCGCACAGATACGCAGTATTTT.

This clone was seen a handful of times. The chain employs TRBV10-3 and TRBJ1-2; 12 nucleotides match TRBD1. V dropped 6 bases and J dropped 2; count of bases not matched to a gene: 10. The germline CDR1 and CDR2 sequences are ENHRY and SYGVKD. CDR3 size: 17 residues. The CDR3 DNA sequence: TGTGCCATCAGAGGCGACGGGACAGGGGGCATGAACTATGGCTACACCTTC. This gives the protein CAIRGDGTGGMNYGYTF.

This chain connects TRBV9 to TRBJ2-3, with D maybe TRBD2 (5 bases). The CDR3 extends over 15 amino acids. The germline CDR1 and CDR2 sequences are SGDLS and YYNGEE. V was trimmed by 0 bases and J by 0 bases, leaving 8 bases between them. The CDR3 sequence: CASSVGAVSTDTQYF. The DNA for the CDR3 is TGTGCCAGCAGCGTAGGAGCGGTTAGCACAGATACGCAGTATTTT.

The chain combines TRBV18 with TRBJ2-2; a possible D gene is TRBD1 (6 bases). Trimming left V 6 bases short and J 6 bases short, with 11 bases between. CDR3 length: 13 amino acids. CDR1 is KGHSH, CDR2 LQKENI, per germline. Here the CDR3 DNA reads TGTGCCAGCTCGGCAGGGGTCCCCGGGGAGCTGTTTTTT. Its protein is CASSAGVPGELFF. Full variable domain (remainder filled in from reference TRBV18 and TRBJ2-2): NAGVMQNPRHLVRRRGQEARLRCSPMKGHSHVYWYRQLPEEGLKFMVYLQKENIIDESGMPKERFSAEFPKEGPSILRIQQVVRGDSAAYFCASSAGVPGELFFGEGSRLTVL.

About this clone: Other DNA sequences in this specimen translate into the identical CDR3. The chain employs TRBV5-1 and TRBJ1-6; D unresolved. Between the trimmed V and J ends, which lost 5 bases and 0 bases, there was a span of 9 bases. The CDR3 runs 15 residues. Germline V lookup: CDR1 SGHRS, CDR2 YFSETQ. CDR3 protein: CASSSEGSYNSPLHF. The CDR3 bases are TGCGCCAGCAGTAGTGAGGGCTCCTATAATTCACCCCTCCACTTT.

The gene calls are TRBV18 and TRBJ1-3; 7 nucleotides line up with TRBD1. The CDR3 length is 16 residues. Germline V CDR1 and CDR2: KGHSH, LQKENI. V lost 3 bases, J lost 0 bases, and 5 bases stayed unmatched. For the CDR3, the DNA is TGTGCCAGCTCACCTGGACAGGCGAGCTCTGGAAACACCATATATTTT. Translated, it gives CASSPGQASSGNTIYF. Full variable domain (outside the CDR3, taken from reference TRBV18 and TRBJ1-3): NAGVMQNPRHLVRRRGQEARLRCSPMKGHSHVYWYRQLPEEGLKFMVYLQKENIIDESGMPKERFSAEFPKEGPSILRIQQVVRGDSAAYFCASSPGQASSGNTIYFGEGSWLTVV.

V and J are TRBV5-4 and TRBJ2-2; D is unclear. The CDR3 has 13 residues. The V gene's germline CDR1 is SGHNT and CDR2 YYREEE (reference sequence). The V end lost 1 base, the J end lost 5 bases, and 6 bases lay between the germline ends. The CDR3 DNA sequence: TGTGCCAGCAGCTTGAGACTGACCGGGGAGCTGTTTTTT. Protein sequence: CASSLRLTGELFF.

The table lists this clone with a few counts. The V and J genes are TRBV30 and TRBJ2-2; D remains unclear. The length of the CDR3 is 13 residues. The V end lost 0 bases, the J end lost 6 bases, and 8 bases lay between the germline ends. Germline CDR1 reads GTSNPN; CDR2 reads SVGIG (reference sequence). CDR3 protein: CAWSVLRAGELFF. The CDR3 region has the DNA TGTGCCTGGAGTGTATTACGAGCCGGGGAGCTGTTTTTT.

This clone was counted only a few times. The J gene is TRBJ2-5, the V gene TRBV9, with D possibly TRBD2 on 5 matching bases. Germline CDR1 SGDLS, CDR2 YYNGEE. Trimming stripped 0 bases from V and 7 bases from J, with 10 bases between. This CDR3 contains 13 residues. The CDR3 DNA reads TGTGCCAGCAGCGTAGCGGGGTCCGGGACCCAGTACTTC. Translation gives CASSVAGSGTQYF.

The gene calls are TRBV6-1 and TRBJ1-1; maybe TRBD1 (5 bases). V lost 0 bases, J lost 4 bases, and 9 bases lay in between. The CDR3 runs 14 residues. Germline V gene sequence: CDR1 MNHNS, CDR2 SASEGT. CDR3 amino acids: CASSEAGGSTEAFF. CDR3 DNA: TGTGCCAGCAGTGAAGCGGGGGGGAGCACTGAAGCTTTCTTT.

V gene TRBV9 combines with J gene TRBJ1-1; 9 bases fit TRBD1. The CDR3 has 15 residues. From germline, CDR1 is SGDLS and CDR2 YYNGEE. After removal of 5 bases from V and 7 bases from J, the junction contained 12 bases not matched to a gene. CDR3 nucleotides: TGTGCCAGCAGTCAGACCGGGACAGGGATTAGTGAAGCTTTCTTT. Amino acid sequence: CASSQTGTGISEAFF.

The chain is built from TRBV6-5 and TRBJ1-1; no firm D call. The germline V gene has CDR1 MNHEY and CDR2 SVGAGI. This CDR3 has 13 residues. Trimming pared 2 bases from V and 1 base from J, leaving 5 bases between. The CDR3 nucleotides read TGTGCCAGCAGTTACATTAAGAACACTGAAGCTTTCTTT. Its protein product is CASSYIKNTEAFF.

V is TRBV7-9 and J is TRBJ1-2, with unresolved D. The CDR3 contains 11 residues. Germline V gives CDR1 SEHNR, CDR2 FQNEAQ (reference sequence). V lost 5 bases and J 5 bases, leaving 6 bases between the germline ends. The CDR3: CASSGEYGYTF. CDR3 sequence (DNA): TGTGCCAGCAGCGGGGAGTATGGCTACACCTTC.

This clone was seen more than once but under ten times. The chain employs TRBV19 and TRBJ2-7; D might be TRBD1 (5 bases). This CDR3 comprises 18 residues. Germline CDR1 LNHDA, CDR2 SQIVND (reference sequence). With 5 bases removed from V and 0 bases from J, the gap between germline ends came to 23 bases. The CDR3 loop reads CASSPKPFTMTASYEQYV. The CDR3 region has the DNA TGTGCCAGTAGTCCGAAACCGTTCACAATGACAGCCTCCTACGAGCAGTACGTC.

About this clone itself: Just one base apart from a much larger clone, this may be a read error. Other DNA sequences in this sample translate to the same CDR3. CDR3 DNA: TGTGCCAGCAGCGTCGGGGACAGGGTAGCAGGCTATGGTTACACCTTC. Amino acids: CASSVGDRVAGYGYTF. This chain uses TRBV9 with TRBJ1-2, with 9 bases identical to TRBD1. Germline assignment: CDR1 SGDLS and CDR2 YYNGEE. The CDR3 has 16 residues.

The genes are TRBV7-2 and TRBJ2-1; a weak D match, TRBD2 (5 bases). The CDR3 is made up of 14 amino acids. Trimming stripped 4 bases from V and 5 bases from J, with 12 bases between. Germline V CDR1 and CDR2: SGHTA, FQGNSA. Written as DNA, the CDR3 is TGTGCCAGCAGCTCCCCCAGCGGAAACAATGAGCAGTTCTTC. Translated, it gives CASSSPSGNNEQFF.

The V gene is TRBV6-5, the J gene TRBJ2-5, with 7 bases identical to TRBD2. The CDR3 covers 13 residues. V trimming: 5 bases; J trimming: 4 bases; junction bases outside the gene matches: 4. Germline CDR1 reads MNHEY; CDR2 reads SVGAGI. DNA of the CDR3: TGTGCCAGCAGTAGGACTAGGACAGAGACCCAGTACTTC. It codes for CASSRTRTETQYF.

The CDR3 bases are TGTGCCAGCAGCCAAGTCGGTACAGCGGGAGGCTACAATGAGCAGTTCTTC. Encoded protein: CASSQVGTAGGYNEQFF. V usage is TRBV14 and J usage is TRBJ2-1; 9 bases fit TRBD2. This CDR3 is 17 amino acids long. Trimming cost V 1 base and J 3 bases; bases outside gene matches: 7. Germline V gene lookup returns CDR1 SGHDN and CDR2 FVKESK.

As DNA, the CDR3 is TGTGCCATCAGTGGGGGAGGACAGGGCAACTATGGCTACACCTTC. Amino acid sequence: CAISGGGQGNYGYTF. J is TRBJ1-2 and V is TRBV10-3; 8 bases are a match to TRBD1. The CDR3 spans 15 residues. The J segment lost 2 bases and the V segment lost 4 bases, leaving 6 bases of the junction unmatched. Germline CDR1 is ENHRY and CDR2 is SYGVKD.

This clone came up once. The chain employs TRBV6-5 and TRBJ2-1; 12 nucleotides align to TRBD2. CDR3 length: 16 residues. Germline trimming cut 2 bases from V and 7 bases from J; bases unmatched to any gene: 6. The germline CDR1 and CDR2 sequences are MNHEY and SVGAGI. The DNA of the CDR3 is TGTGCCAGCAGTTACGGTTTCGGACTAGCGGGGAATGAGCAGTTCTTC. Protein product: CASSYGFGLAGNEQFF.

The CDR3 coding sequence is TGTGCCAGCAGTTCGCGGGCAGATACGCAGTATTTT. As protein: CASSSRADTQYF. The gene calls are TRBV12-3 or TRBV12-4 and TRBJ2-3; tentatively, D is TRBD2 (5 bases). Trimming took off 4 bases at V and 4 bases at J, with 6 bases between the two ends. The CDR3 runs 12 residues.

DNA for the CDR3: TGTGCCAGCAGCGCCCGACAAGCCGGCGCAGGAAACACCATATATTTT. Its translation: CASSARQAGAGNTIYF. V is TRBV9 and J is TRBJ1-3, with D unresolved. V was trimmed by 3 bases and J by 4 bases, leaving 17 bases between them. The germline gives CDR1 SGDLS, CDR2 YYNGEE. This CDR3 spans 16 amino acids.

In this sample, this clone turned up once. The J gene is TRBJ1-1, the V gene TRBV19, with D unresolved. The CDR3 extends over 11 amino acids. The ends were cut back, 3 bases at V and 4 bases at J, with 3 bases in the middle. The germline gives CDR1 LNHDA, CDR2 SQIVND (reference sequence). The CDR3 region is CASSILTEAFF. The CDR3 coding sequence is TGTGCCAGTAGTATTCTCACTGAAGCTTTCTTT.